The sequence of this TCR beta chain was determined in a study of untreated major depressive disorder. For this clone: The antigen is not known.

Profiled with immunoSEQ multiplex PCR; TCRdb holds only in-frame clones, not every one. The data contain 23,000 or so clones, over 80% of them seen just once; the ten biggest clones take up roughly 0.72%. Study-level results: Sequencing comparisons covered only three preselected Vbeta families. Depressed patients' CD4+ T cells carried increased TRBV05-01 (Vbeta 5.1) usage versus control CD4+ T cells.

For sex, age, current smoking status and body mass index, every depressed patient had a pairwise-matched non-depressed control. Patients scored at least 18 on the Hamilton Depression Scale with DSM-IV major depression. The CDR3 totals 15 residues. Germline assignment: CDR1 ENHRY and CDR2 SYGVKD. Trimming cost V 6 bases and J 4 bases; bases outside gene matches: 9. This clonotype was sampled from a woman aged 25 to 39 with major depressive disorder. Source material: CD4+ T cells from PBMCs. The chain uses TRBV10-3 and TRBJ1-5; 7 nucleotides line up with TRBD1. CDR3 in DNA: TGTGCCATCAGCCCCACAGGGGCGGCGAATCAGCCCCAGCATTTT. This sequence encodes CAISPTGAANQPQHF.